The count of the clone carrying this T cell receptor beta chain is one. The sample originates from a study of CD8+ T cells in alopecia areata. Germline V gives CDR1 SGHTA, CDR2 FQGNSA. The CDR3 runs 14 residues. V lost 6 bases, J lost 4 bases, and 10 bases lay in between. cDNA reverse transcribed from extracted RNA served as the sequencing template. Clones were sequenced by immunoSEQ multiplex PCR, and TCRdb holds only the in-frame ones, with some missing. The top ten clones hold roughly 6.7% of a sample with about 150,000 clones, about 60% of them seen once. Sample: CD4+ T cells sorted from blood, taken at week 0. This clonotype was sampled from a human donor with alopecia areata. The chain combines TRBV7-2 with TRBJ1-6; D unclear. This CDR3 is CASSFPQYNSPLHF. Here the CDR3 DNA reads TGTGCCAGCAGTTTCCCCCAGTATAATTCACCCCTCCACTTT. Filled out from reference TRBV7-2 and TRBJ1-6, the complete variable domain reads GAGVSQSPSNKVTEKGKDVELRCDPISGHTALYWYRQSLGQGLEFLIYFQGNSAPDKSGLPSDRFSAERTGGSVSTLTIQRTQQEDSAVYLCASSFPQYNSPLHFGNGTRLTVT.